These 27 T cell receptor beta chains originate from one sample sequenced in a study of type 1 regulatory T cells. A single record per CDR3 protein comes from TCRdb applying MiXCR to the reads. The sample includes about 60,000 distinct CDR3 sequences, roughly 60% seen only once; the top ten take about 2%. These receptors have no known antigen. The specimen was cultured non-Tr1 T cells, either the whole culture or a sorted T cell fraction (not recorded which). These receptors all come from a human donor in good health.

The rearrangement links TRBV11-2 to TRBJ2-5, with TRBD1 matching 8 bases. This CDR3 has 14 residues. Germline V lookup: CDR1 SGHAT, CDR2 FQNNGV. J gave up 2 bases and V 5 bases, and 4 bases lay outside the gene matches. CDR3 amino acids: CASSATGGQETQYF. The CDR3 DNA follows: TGTGCCAGCAGCGCCACAGGGGGACAAGAGACCCAGTACTTC.

This clonotype showed up just once. This chain uses TRBV4-3 with TRBJ1-2; D not resolved. This CDR3 is built from 15 residues. The V end was cut by 1 base, the J end by 4 bases, with 13 bases between. CDR1 is LGHNA, CDR2 YSLEER, per germline. This CDR3 is CASSQAEDGSYGYTF. As DNA, the CDR3 is TGCGCCAGCAGCCAAGCGGAAGACGGATCCTATGGCTACACCTTC.

This clonotype appeared a single time. The chain is built from TRBV2 and TRBJ2-6; D is perhaps TRBD1 or TRBD2 (5 bases each). Germline CDR1 is SNHLY and CDR2 is FYNNEI. The germline V and J ends were trimmed by 3 bases and 3 bases, with 12 bases remaining between them. This CDR3 contains 16 residues. CDR3 in amino acids: CASSDTWGSGANVLTF. CDR3 nucleotide sequence: TGTGCCAGCAGTGACACTTGGGGGAGTGGGGCCAACGTCCTGACTTTC.

The gene calls are TRBV4-1 and TRBJ1-2; no reliable D call. Germline V gene sequence: CDR1 MGHRA, CDR2 YSYEKL. Trimming cost V 0 bases and J 8 bases, with 19 bases left between them. This CDR3 spans 16 amino acids. This CDR3 reads CASSQDIDGYYMGYTF. CDR3 bases: TGCGCCAGCAGCCAAGACATCGACGGTTATTATATGGGCTACACCTTC.

This chain joins TRBV19 and TRBJ2-1; no firm D call. Germline CDR1 LNHDA, CDR2 SQIVND (reference sequence). The length of the CDR3 is 12 residues. V lost 4 bases and J 8 bases, leaving 9 bases between the germline ends. The CDR3 nucleotides are TGTGCCAGTAGTACCCCGCTAGATGAGCAGTTCTTC. The encoded protein is CASSTPLDEQFF.

The chain carries TRBV5-1 and TRBJ1-4; the D gene is possibly TRBD1 (6 bases). V was pared by 0 bases and J by 3 bases, with 12 bases between. Germline V gives CDR1 SGHRS, CDR2 YFSETQ. The CDR3 extends over 16 amino acids. The CDR3 region is CASSLGGRTANEKLFF. The CDR3 nucleotides read TGCGCCAGCAGCTTGGGGGGGCGCACGGCTAATGAAAAACTGTTTTTT.

The gene calls are TRBV29-1 and TRBJ2-5; D remains ambiguous. The V end lost 1 base, the J end lost 4 bases, and 10 bases lay between the germline ends. This CDR3 spans 13 amino acids. Germline values: CDR1 SQVTM, CDR2 ANQGSEA. The CDR3 bases are TGCAGCGTTGAAGTCGGGTCGGGAGAGACCCAGTACTTC. Its protein product is CSVEVGSGETQYF.

This clonotype was seen more than once but under ten times. The chain recombines TRBV6-5 with TRBJ2-5, with 7 bases aligning to TRBD1. Germline loops: CDR1 MNHEY, CDR2 SVGAGI. The J segment lost 9 bases and the V segment lost 7 bases, leaving 11 bases of the junction unmatched. CDR3 size: 13 residues. The CDR3 region has the DNA TGTGCCAGCAATGATAGACAGGGCAGCTCCCAGTACTTC. Its translation is CASNDRQGSSQYF.

The chain links TRBV5-1 to TRBJ2-7; the match to TRBD1 covers 10 bases. The CDR3 spans 14 residues. Germline CDR1 reads SGHRS; CDR2 reads YFSETQ. V was pared by 4 bases and J by 7 bases, with 8 bases of the junction left unmatched. CDR3 sequence reads: CASSLRQGAWEQYF. In nucleotides, the CDR3 is TGCGCCAGCAGCCTACGACAGGGGGCATGGGAGCAGTACTTC. Full variable domain (remainder filled in from reference TRBV5-1 and TRBJ2-7): KAGVTQTPRYLIKTRGQQVTLSCSPISGHRSVSWYQQTPGQGLQFLFEYFSETQRNKGNFPGRFSGRQFSNSRSEMNVSTLELGDSALYLCASSLRQGAWEQYFGPGTRLTVT.

V is TRBV6-2 or TRBV6-3 and J is TRBJ1-1; D uncertain. The CDR3 is 14 residues long. Trimming removed 2 bases at V and 0 bases at J, with 7 bases between. The germline V gene has CDR1 MNHEY and CDR2 SVGEGT. The CDR3 bases are TGTGCCAGCAGTTACCTAGTGATGAACACTGAAGCTTTCTTT. Translated: CASSYLVMNTEAFF.

This clonotype was seen a single time. Germline is not matched at one junction end, which may reflect a read error. The chain combines TRBV4-1 with TRBJ1-2; D is unresolved. The V gene's germline CDR1 is MGHRA and CDR2 YSYEKL. This CDR3 is 15 amino acids long. The CDR3, as DNA: TGCGCCAGCAGCCATCCAGCGGTTAGGCTCGGGATAAAGTCCTTC. This gives the protein CASSHPAVRLGIKSF.

In this sample, this clonotype turned up a few times. V gene TRBV7-3 combines with J gene TRBJ2-2; TRBD2 aligns across 12 bases. J gave up 6 bases and V 5 bases, and 10 bases lay outside the gene matches. In germline, CDR1 is SGHTA, CDR2 FQGTGA. The CDR3 is 17 amino acids. CDR3 loop: CASSGPTSGRRAGELFF. CDR3 in DNA: TGTGCCAGCAGCGGACCGACTAGCGGGAGAAGGGCCGGGGAGCTGTTTTTT.

This clonotype was seen a handful of times. The chain carries TRBV4-1 and TRBJ2-2; weak D call: TRBD2 (6 bases). V was pared by 2 bases and J by 4 bases, with 14 bases between. The length of the CDR3 is 16 residues. In germline, CDR1 is MGHRA, CDR2 YSYEKL. The CDR3 sequence is CASSQSGGYGTGELFF. The DNA of the CDR3 is TGCGCCAGCAGCCAAAGCGGAGGGTATGGCACCGGGGAGCTGTTTTTT.

The gene calls are TRBV5-5 and TRBJ2-1; D is uncertain. Deletions cut 3 bases from V and 0 bases from J, with 16 bases between. Per the germline V gene, CDR1 is SGHKS and CDR2 is YYEKEE (reference sequence). This CDR3 comprises 17 residues. This CDR3 reads CASSSRLGGSSYNEQFF. The DNA of the CDR3 is TGTGCCAGCAGCTCCCGACTCGGCGGAAGCTCCTACAATGAGCAGTTCTTC. Complete variable domain (other parts from reference TRBV5-5 and TRBJ2-1): DAGVTQSPTHLIKTRGQQVTLRCSPISGHKSVSWYQQVLGQGPQFIFQYYEKEERGRGNFPDRFSARQFPNYSSELNVNALLLGDSALYLCASSSRLGGSSYNEQFFGPGTRLTVL.

CDR3 amino acids: CASSSVITAGGEKLFF. CDR3 coding DNA: TGTGCCAGCTCATCAGTTATCACCGCTGGAGGAGAAAAACTGTTTTTT. This rearrangement joins TRBV18 to TRBJ1-4; no clear D. CDR1 and CDR2 (germline): KGHSH, LQKENI. The CDR3 contains 16 residues. V lost 5 bases and J 8 bases, leaving 21 bases between the germline ends.

The chain carries TRBV3-1 and TRBJ2-2; 9 positions match TRBD2. With V trimmed by 4 bases and J by 5 bases, 8 bases remained unmatched. This CDR3 has 16 residues. Per germline, CDR1 LGHDT and CDR2 YNNKEL (reference sequence). The CDR3 here is CASSPGVAGVTGELFF. For the CDR3, the DNA is TGTGCCAGCAGCCCCGGGGTAGCGGGAGTGACCGGGGAGCTGTTTTTT.

The CDR3 DNA sequence: TGCAGCGTTGCTAGCGGGAGGGCCCATGAGCAGTTCTTC. Its protein product is CSVASGRAHEQFF. The chain employs TRBV29-1 and TRBJ2-1; 12 bases match TRBD2. Germline-derived CDR1 and CDR2 are SQVTM and ANQGSEA. This CDR3 is built from 13 residues. V gave up 4 bases and J gave up 8 bases; unmatched junction bases: 3.

This sequence joins TRBV2 and TRBJ1-5, with D perhaps matching TRBD1 (5 bases). V lost 3 bases and J lost 2, with 11 bases in between. Germline loops: CDR1 SNHLY, CDR2 FYNNEI. CDR3 length: 15 amino acids. The chain's CDR3 is CASSDRGTGNQPQHF. The CDR3 bases are TGTGCCAGCAGTGATAGGGGAACGGGCAATCAGCCCCAGCATTTT.

This clonotype was counted a few times. The chain links TRBV9 to TRBJ2-1; 11 bases match TRBD2. CDR3 length: 15 amino acids. Germline CDR1 reads SGDLS; CDR2 reads YYNGEE. With 5 bases clipped from V and 8 bases from J, the junction kept 9 bases outside the gene matches. The CDR3 sequence is CASRETSGRDDEQFF. DNA for the CDR3: TGTGCCAGCAGAGAAACTAGCGGGAGAGATGATGAGCAGTTCTTC. Filled out from reference TRBV9 and TRBJ2-1, the complete variable domain reads DSGVTQTPKHLITATGQRVTLRCSPRSGDLSVYWYQQSLDQGLQFLIQYYNGEERAKGNILERFSAQQFPDLHSELNLSSLELGDSALYFCASRETSGRDDEQFFGPGTRLTVL.

The chain couples TRBV15 to TRBJ1-2; D gene uncertain. Trimming removed 0 bases from V and 8 bases from J, with 7 bases in between. The CDR3 spans 12 residues. In germline, CDR1 is LNHNV, CDR2 YYDKDF (reference sequence). The CDR3 nucleotides are TGTGCCACCAGCAGAGATCTCACAGGCTACACCTTC. The encoded protein is CATSRDLTGYTF.

The V gene is TRBV28, the J gene TRBJ2-6, with TRBD2 as a possible D gene (6 bases). CDR1 is MDHEN and CDR2 is SYDVKM in the germline V gene. Trimming took 2 bases from V and 1 from J, leaving 12 bases between them. This CDR3 spans 17 amino acids. DNA of the CDR3: TGTGCCAGCAGTTTACGGCAGGGAGGATCTGGGGCCAACGTCCTGACTTTC. As protein: CASSLRQGGSGANVLTF.

This clonotype showed up just a few times. V gene TRBV28 combines with J gene TRBJ2-5; D call uncertain. This CDR3 is built from 15 residues. The ends were cut back, 2 bases at V and 0 bases at J, with 10 bases in the middle. CDR1 MDHEN and CDR2 SYDVKM come from the germline V gene. CDR3 loop: CASSLLSGNQETQYF. In nucleotides, the CDR3 is TGTGCCAGCAGTTTACTTTCCGGAAACCAAGAGACCCAGTACTTC.

The rearrangement links TRBV6-1 to TRBJ1-2; D unclear. This CDR3 has 15 amino acids. V shed 2 bases and J shed 8 bases, with 18 bases lying between them. Germline V gene lookup returns CDR1 MNHNS and CDR2 SASEGT. This CDR3 reads CASSENGIRSEGYTF. In DNA, the CDR3 is TGTGCCAGCAGTGAAAATGGGATCCGCTCGGAAGGCTACACCTTC.

The chain couples TRBV15 to TRBJ2-6, with D unresolved. Per germline, CDR1 LNHNV and CDR2 YYDKDF (reference sequence). The CDR3 sequence is 11 residues long. V lost 7 bases and J 2 bases, leaving 0 bases between the germline ends. The CDR3 region has the DNA TGTGCCACCACTGGGGCCAACGTCCTGACTTTC. Protein: CATTGANVLTF.

The gene calls are TRBV15 and TRBJ2-5, with D tentatively TRBD2 (5 bases). The CDR3 totals 15 residues. Trimming shortened V by 3 bases and J by 4 bases, and 15 bases separated the two germline ends. Germline V gene lookup returns CDR1 LNHNV and CDR2 YYDKDF (reference sequence). The CDR3 DNA is TGTGCCACCAGCAGGGACGGGATAATAGTAGAGACCCAGTACTTC. This encodes CATSRDGIIVETQYF.

This clonotype occurred once. V and J are TRBV5-4 and TRBJ2-5; 9 bases map to TRBD2. Losses at the gene ends were 4 bases for V and 5 bases for J; bases not matched to a gene: 15. Looked up from germline, CDR1 is SGHNT and CDR2 is YYREEE (reference sequence). The CDR3 is 17 amino acids. The CDR3 is CASSPGGGGRSGETQYF. The CDR3 DNA is TGTGCCAGCAGCCCCGGCGGGGGGGGAAGGTCCGGGGAGACCCAGTACTTC.

The chain carries TRBV6-6 and TRBJ1-5; no clear D gene. This CDR3 contains 14 residues. Germline loops: CDR1 MNHNY, CDR2 SVGAGI (reference sequence). V was pared by 6 bases and J by 7 bases, with 16 bases between. CDR3 coding DNA: TGTGCCAGCAGAGAAGCGGGGTTGCGGCAGCCCCAGCATTTT. It is translated as CASREAGLRQPQHF.